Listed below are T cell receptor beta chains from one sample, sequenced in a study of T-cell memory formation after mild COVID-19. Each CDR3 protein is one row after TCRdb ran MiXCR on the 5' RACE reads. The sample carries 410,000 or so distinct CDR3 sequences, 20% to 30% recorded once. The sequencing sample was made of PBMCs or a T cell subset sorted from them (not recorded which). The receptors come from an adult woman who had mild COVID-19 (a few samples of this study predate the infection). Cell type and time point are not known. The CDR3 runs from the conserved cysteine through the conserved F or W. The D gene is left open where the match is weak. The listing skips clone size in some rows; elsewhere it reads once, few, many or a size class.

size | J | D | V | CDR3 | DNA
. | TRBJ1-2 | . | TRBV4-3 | CASSQEGDYGYTF | TGCGCCAGCAGCCAAGAAGGGGACTATGGCTACACCTTC
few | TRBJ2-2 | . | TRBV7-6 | CASSLDGPRTGELFF | TGTGCCAGCAGCTTAGATGGGCCCAGAACCGGGGAGCTGTTTTTT
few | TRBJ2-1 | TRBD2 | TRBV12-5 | CASGLVPLALISGRRSSYNEQFF | TGTGCTAGTGGTTTGGTACCCCTCGCCCTTATTAGCGGGAGAAGGTCGTCCTACAATGAGCAGTTCTTC
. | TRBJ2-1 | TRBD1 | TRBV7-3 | CASSSTGSHNEQFF | TGTGCCAGCAGCTCGACAGGGAGTCACAATGAGCAGTTCTTC
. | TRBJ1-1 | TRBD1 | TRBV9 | CASSVSRDRVMNTEAFF | TGTGCCAGCAGCGTAAGTCGGGACAGGGTTATGAACACTGAAGCTTTCTTT
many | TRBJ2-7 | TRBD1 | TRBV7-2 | CASSPGQGIYEQYF | TGTGCCAGCAGCCCTGGACAGGGGATCTACGAGCAGTACTTC
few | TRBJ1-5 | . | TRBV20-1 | CSAHAGAQHF | TGCAGTGCCCACGCCGGGGCCCAGCATTTT
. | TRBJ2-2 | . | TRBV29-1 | CSVYFATGELFF | TGCAGCGTTTACTTTGCCACCGGGGAGCTGTTTTTT
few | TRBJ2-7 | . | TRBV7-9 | CASSNPRRQGSEQYF | TGTGCCAGCAGCAACCCCAGGAGGCAGGGCAGCGAGCAGTACTTC
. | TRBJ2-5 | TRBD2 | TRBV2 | CASNPGGGGGETQYF | TGTGCCAGCAACCCCGGCGGGGGGGGAGGAGAGACCCAGTACTTC
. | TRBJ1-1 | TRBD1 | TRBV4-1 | CASSQDGVQGAEAFF | TGCGCCAGCAGCCAAGATGGGGTACAGGGGGCGGAAGCTTTCTTT